Listed below are T cell receptor beta chains from one sample, sequenced in a study of beta chain features in type 1 diabetes. TCRdb keeps only in-frame clones here, not all; method: immunoSEQ multiplex PCR. Found here are roughly 50,000 clones, roughly 39% of them singletons; the top ten hold less than 1.5%. Sequencing used Tregs from blood. The receptor source for this set is a man aged 25 to 45 with type 1 diabetes. Each CDR3 is given with its conserved first and last residue. The D gene is left open where the match is weak. Clone size is given for some rows only: seen once, a few or many times, or a class if the clone is expanded.

CDR3nt,CDR3aa,d_gene,j_gene,v_gene,abundance
TGTGCCAGCAGCTTATTCGGGGTGAACACCGGGGAGCTGTTTTTT,CASSLFGVNTGELFF,.,TRBJ2-2,TRBV5-6,few
TGTGCCAGCAGCTGGAGGGCCCAAGAGACCCAGTACTTC,CASSWRAQETQYF,.,TRBJ2-5,TRBV13,.
TGCAGCGTTACCGGGACTAGCGGGGGAACCGGGGAGCTGTTTTTT,CSVTGTSGGTGELFF,TRBD2,TRBJ2-2,TRBV29-1,.
TGTGCCAGTAGTACTATCGGGACAGGGTGGCCAAAGACCCAGTACTTC,CASSTIGTGWPKTQYF,TRBD1,TRBJ2-5,TRBV19,.
TGTGCCAGCTCAGATCGGACAGCCCCTTATCAGCCCCAGCATTTT,CASSDRTAPYQPQHF,.,TRBJ1-5,TRBV18,few
TGCAGCGTAGCGCCGGACTATGGTTTCTACGAGCAGTACTTC,CSVAPDYGFYEQYF,.,TRBJ2-7,TRBV29-1,.
TGCGCCAGCAGCCAAGAAGGGGGGGCTAAAATGGCTTTCTTT,CASSQEGGAKMAFF,.,TRBJ1-1,TRBV4-3,.
TGTGCCAGCAGCTTTCCCGGGAGGCTAAATGAGCAGTTCTTC,CASSFPGRLNEQFF,.,TRBJ2-1,TRBV12-1,.
TGTGCCAGCACCCCTCAGGGTGGGAATGAGCAGTTCTTC,CASTPQGGNEQFF,.,TRBJ2-1,TRBV6-5,.
TGCGCCAGCAGCTCCGGGACTAGCGGGAGGGGGAGCACAGATACGCAGTATTTT,CASSSGTSGRGSTDTQYF,TRBD2,TRBJ2-3,TRBV5-1,.
TGCGCCAGCAGCTCGGGTGGGACAGGGGTGAACACTGAAGCTTTCTTT,CASSSGGTGVNTEAFF,TRBD1,TRBJ1-1,TRBV5-1,.
TGCAGCGTTGCCCCGGGGGATGAGCAGTTCTTC,CSVAPGDEQFF,.,TRBJ2-1,TRBV29-1,.
TGTGCCAGCTCACGGGCAATCGCGAACACCGGGGAGCTGTTTTTT,CASSRAIANTGELFF,.,TRBJ2-2,TRBV18,.
TGTGCCAGCAGCTTTGGGACTAGCGGGCACACAGATACGCAGTATTTT,CASSFGTSGHTDTQYF,TRBD2,TRBJ2-3,TRBV7-3,few
TGCGCCAGCAGCGTGGTGGCAGGGGCGAACACCGGGGAGCTGTTTTTT,CASSVVAGANTGELFF,.,TRBJ2-2,TRBV5-1,.
TGTGCCAGCAGTTTTCAGGGTCCCCGCTATGGCTACACCTTC,CASSFQGPRYGYTF,.,TRBJ1-2,TRBV27,few
TGTGCCAGCAGTTACTCGAGGACAGGGGTTAATTACGAGCAGTACTTC,CASSYSRTGVNYEQYF,TRBD1,TRBJ2-7,TRBV6-6,.
TGTGCCATCAGTGAGCGGGGTAGACCTAATGAAAAACTGTTTTTT,CAISERGRPNEKLFF,.,TRBJ1-4,TRBV10-3,.
TGTGCCAGCAGTTACTCTTCCGGGCAGCCCCAGCATTTT,CASSYSSGQPQHF,.,TRBJ1-5,TRBV6-5,once
TGTGCCAGCAGCTTCACTAGCGTGAGCTCCTACAATGAGCAGTTCTTC,CASSFTSVSSYNEQFF,TRBD2,TRBJ2-1,TRBV5-6,few
TGTGCCAGCAGCTTAGTTGGTGGGGAGGCCGGGCATGAGCAGTTCTTC,CASSLVGGEAGHEQFF,.,TRBJ2-1,TRBV7-2,few
TGTGCCAGCAGCCTACAGGGGGCAACTAATGAAAAACTGTTTTTT,CASSLQGATNEKLFF,TRBD1,TRBJ1-4,TRBV6-6,.
TGCGCCAGCAGCCCCGGGGACTATTACGAGCAGTACTTC,CASSPGDYYEQYF,TRBD2,TRBJ2-7,TRBV4-1,.
TGTGCCATCAGTTCAACAGGGGGCGACATCCCTGGGGCCAACGTCCTGACTTTC,CAISSTGGDIPGANVLTF,TRBD1,TRBJ2-6,TRBV10-3,few
TGTGCCAGCAAAGGACTAGCGGGAGTTAATGAGCAGTTCTTC,CASKGLAGVNEQFF,TRBD2,TRBJ2-1,TRBV2,.
TGCAGTGCTTGGTCGGGAGCTGAGCAGTTCTTC,CSAWSGAEQFF,.,TRBJ2-1,TRBV20-1,.
TGTGCCAGCAGCCCCAGGGGGCGTGGGACTAGCGGGAGATTCACAGATACGCAGTATTTT,CASSPRGRGTSGRFTDTQYF,TRBD2,TRBJ2-3,TRBV7-8,.
TGTGCCAGCAGTTTAGTTTGGGGGGGCCGCACAGATACGCAGTATTTT,CASSLVWGGRTDTQYF,.,TRBJ2-3,TRBV27,.
TGTGCCCGGACGACGGGGACTAGCGGGAGCTCTCGTAATGAGCAGTTCTTC,CARTTGTSGSSRNEQFF,TRBD2,TRBJ2-1,TRBV30,.
TGTGCCAGTACGGTGGGGCCTGGAAACACCATATATTTT,CASTVGPGNTIYF,.,TRBJ1-3,TRBV19,few
TGTGCCAGCAGTGAAGCCAGACAGGCGGGCTACACCTTC,CASSEARQAGYTF,.,TRBJ1-2,TRBV2,.
TGTGCCAGCTCACAGGGCGGGAGTCTCCATGAGCAGTTCTTC,CASSQGGSLHEQFF,TRBD2,TRBJ2-1,TRBV18,.
TGTGCCAGTAGACAGGGGCCCTATGGCTACACCTTC,CASRQGPYGYTF,TRBD1,TRBJ1-2,TRBV2,.
TGTGCCAGTAGTTGGGGTTCGGGAGGTAGCAATGAGCAGTTCTTC,CASSWGSGGSNEQFF,TRBD2,TRBJ2-1,TRBV19,.
TGTGCCAGCAGCGTTGGATCGGGAGTGGGGGTTGGCCCCTACAATGAGCAGTTCTTC,CASSVGSGVGVGPYNEQFF,.,TRBJ2-1,TRBV9,.
TGTGCCAGCAGCCAAGGTCCCGGGGGGTTGGGTACTGAAGCTTTCTTT,CASSQGPGGLGTEAFF,.,TRBJ1-1,TRBV4-2,few
TGTGCCAGCAGTCATGTACCTCGGGACAGGGGCGCCCCTTACAACACCGGGGAGCTGTTTTTT,CASSHVPRDRGAPYNTGELFF,TRBD1,TRBJ2-2,TRBV28,.
TGTGCCAGCAGTACCTCCGGGACAGAAATATATGGCTACACCTTC,CASSTSGTEIYGYTF,TRBD1,TRBJ1-2,TRBV28,.
TGTGCCAGCAAGGGGATTGGTGGCTACACCTTC,CASKGIGGYTF,.,TRBJ1-2,TRBV28,.
TGTGCCAGCAGCTTGGAGTGGACTAGCTCCTACAATGAGCAGTTCTTC,CASSLEWTSSYNEQFF,TRBD2,TRBJ2-1,TRBV11-2,.
TGTGCCAGCAGTGAAACAGGGAGCAATGAGCAGTTCTTC,CASSETGSNEQFF,.,TRBJ2-1,TRBV6-5,.
TGTGCCATGTCAGGACAGAACGTATACGAGCAGTACTTC,CAMSGQNVYEQYF,.,TRBJ2-7,TRBV30,.
TGTGCCAGCAGTGGAGGGGCCTCGAACTCTTATGGCTACACCTTC,CASSGGASNSYGYTF,.,TRBJ1-2,TRBV27,few
TGTGCCAGCTCACCACCGCGCCTAGCGGGAGGGAACAATGAGCAGTTCTTC,CASSPPRLAGGNNEQFF,TRBD2,TRBJ2-1,TRBV18,once
TGTGCCATCACCTCCCCGGAGAGGGGGTTGACTGGGGCCAACGTCCTGACTTTC,CAITSPERGLTGANVLTF,.,TRBJ2-6,TRBV10-3,.
TGTGCCAGCAGTATCATCAGGGACAATGAGCAGTTCTTC,CASSIIRDNEQFF,.,TRBJ2-1,TRBV6-5,few
TGTGCCAGCAGTTCCCACTTCGGAGCGGGGGACTACAATGAGCAGTTCTTC,CASSSHFGAGDYNEQFF,TRBD2,TRBJ2-1,TRBV28,few